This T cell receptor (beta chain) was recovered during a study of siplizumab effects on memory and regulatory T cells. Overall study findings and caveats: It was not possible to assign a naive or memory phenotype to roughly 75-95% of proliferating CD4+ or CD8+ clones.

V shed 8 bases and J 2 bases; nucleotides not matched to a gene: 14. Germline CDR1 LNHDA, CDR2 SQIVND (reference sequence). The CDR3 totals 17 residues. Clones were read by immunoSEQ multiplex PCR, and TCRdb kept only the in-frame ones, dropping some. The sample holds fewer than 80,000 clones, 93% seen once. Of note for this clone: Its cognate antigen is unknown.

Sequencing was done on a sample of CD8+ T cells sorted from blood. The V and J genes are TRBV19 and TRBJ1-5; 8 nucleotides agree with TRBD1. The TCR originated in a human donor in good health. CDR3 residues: CASLAGGQDRRNQPQHF. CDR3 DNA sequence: TGTGCCAGTCTCGCAGGGGGACAGGATAGGCGCAATCAGCCCCAGCATTTT.